This T cell receptor beta chain was found in a study of cytomegalovirus exposure and HLA in healthy donors. Study-wide background: Both the 100 to 150 validation repertoires and the 666 first-cohort repertoires used the same platform, as reported by a later analysis.

Study-level results: The study labeled 164 TCR beta chains cytomegalovirus-associated. Researchers reported that a few CMV-associated chains were confirmed in vitro as CMV antigen-specific. Despite most TCR sequences being rare, some public TCRs occurred in many donors.

The repertoire was sequenced with immunoSEQ multiplex PCR; TCRdb's copy has only in-frame clones and lacks some. Of 70,000 to 75,000 clones detected, around 96% appear once; the ten largest clones hold about 1.5%. In the case of this clone: The antigen is undetermined.

This CDR3 region has 15 residues. Germline CDR1 and CDR2: SGDLS and YYNGEE. V lost 3 bases, J lost 2 bases, and 13 bases lay in between. The chain couples TRBV9 to TRBJ2-3; TRBD2 is a possible D gene (5 bases). The source material was PBMCs. This TCR derives from a man aged 18 to 30 in good health and CMV-seropositive. DNA for the CDR3: TGTGCCAGCAGCGGATTAAGCGGAATCACAGATACGCAGTATTTT. The encoded protein is CASSGLSGITDTQYF.